This T cell receptor (beta chain) was profiled in a study of control samples from healthy donors and cancer patients (TCRdb year 2020). About this clone: Its binding antigen is unknown. No much larger clone is present one base from it, and per-base qualities are unavailable.

Library method: the immunoSEQ multiplex PCR assay. This is the immuneACCESS table as TCRdb keeps it, with only in-frame sequences that have V and J called. A part of the clones is gone; compared with another copy, unresolved V genes explain less than half, and the rest is unexplained. The sample table lists around 58,000 clones, around 90% of them with a count of one. The ten largest clones add up to roughly 3.8% of the sample. The CDR3 holds 16 amino acids from the cysteine to the phenylalanine. Only CDR3 DNA remains: 48 bases, in frame from the first base. CDR1 and CDR2, per the germline V gene, are SGHAT and FQNNGV. V is shortened by 11 bases, J by 3 bases, and the region joining them spans 23 bases.

The chain employs TRBV11-2 and TRBJ2-1, with the D gene not confidently named. The source is a man between 50 and 59 years old in good health. Sequences were obtained from blood. The sequenced DNA is TGTGCCGTCATCCCGGGTGGGCGCGACCGCTACAATGAGCAGTTCTTC. This codes for CAVIPGGRDRYNEQFF.